The 16 T cell receptor beta chains reported below all come from one sample, sequenced in a study of long-term antiretroviral therapy in people with HIV. Samples were assayed with immunoSEQ v3.0 at survey level. Profiled with immunoSEQ multiplex PCR; TCRdb holds only in-frame clones, not every one. The table records about 22,000 clones, around four fifths of them present only once. The source material was unsorted PBMCs, sampled around 4 years after starting antiretroviral therapy. The receptors here all came from a man aged 18 to 29 with HIV.

The chain carries TRBV11-2 and TRBJ2-3; D unclear. Trimming left V 1 base short and J 4 bases short, with 12 bases between. The CDR3 totals 15 residues. Germline V CDR1 and CDR2: SGHAT, FQNNGV. The CDR3 sequence: CASSLGPSSADTQYF. The CDR3 bases are TGTGCCAGCAGCTTAGGCCCAAGCTCCGCAGATACGCAGTATTTT.

The rearrangement joins TRBV6-1 to TRBJ2-7; D is uncertain. The CDR3 extends over 14 amino acids. Germline V gives CDR1 MNHNS, CDR2 SASEGT. Trimming cost V 3 bases and J 0 bases, with 9 bases left between them. The CDR3 coding sequence is TGTGCCAGCAGTGACGCGCAGGCCTCCTACGAGCAGTACGTC. Its translation: CASSDAQASYEQYV.

V gene TRBV10-2 combines with J gene TRBJ2-7, with D possibly being TRBD1 (6 bases). V was shortened by 5 bases and J by 0 bases, with 11 bases between the two germline ends. CDR1 and CDR2 from the germline V gene are WSHSY and SAAADI. CDR3 size: 14 residues. CDR3 coding DNA: TGCGCCAGCAGTAAACAGGGAGACTCCTACGAGCAGTACTTC. This sequence encodes CASSKQGDSYEQYF.

The genes are TRBV30 and TRBJ2-5; 7 positions agree with TRBD1. Germline values: CDR1 GTSNPN, CDR2 SVGIG (reference sequence). V was clipped by 3 bases and J by 4 bases; unmatched bases: 8. CDR3 length equals 14 residues. DNA for the CDR3: TGTGCCTGGAGCCCAGGGGGACCTTTAGAGACCCAGTACTTC. It translates to CAWSPGGPLETQYF. Together with reference TRBV30 and TRBJ2-5, the CDR3 gives the full variable domain: SQTIHQWPATLVQPVGSPLSLECTVEGTSNPNLYWYRQAAGRGLQLLFYSVGIGQISSEVPQNLSASRPQDRQFILSSKKLLLSDSGFYLCAWSPGGPLETQYFGPGTRLLVL.

This clone was detected only once. This sequence joins TRBV15 and TRBJ2-3; 14 bases line up with TRBD2. CDR1 and CDR2 from the germline V gene are LNHNV and YYDKDF (reference sequence). The CDR3 has 20 amino acids. The J segment lost 2 bases and the V segment lost 1 base, leaving 11 bases of the junction unmatched. CDR3 sequence (DNA): TGTGCCACCAGCAGAGGGACTAGCGGGGGGCCCGACCCACACACAGATACGCAGTATTTT. Translating it yields CATSRGTSGGPDPHTDTQYF.

The rearrangement joins TRBV28 to TRBJ2-7, with TRBD1 matching over 8 bases. CDR1 is MDHEN, CDR2 SYDVKM, per germline. The trim removed 2 bases at V and 0 bases at J, leaving 9 bases unmatched. The CDR3 consists of 17 residues. CDR3 region: CASSLSHRGKSSYEQYV. The CDR3 DNA reads TGTGCCAGCAGTTTAAGCCACAGGGGGAAAAGCTCCTACGAGCAGTACGTC.

The CDR3 DNA reads TGTGCCAGCAGTGAAGGACAGGGGTATGAGACCCAGTACTTC. Amino acid sequence: CASSEGQGYETQYF. The V and J genes are TRBV6-1 and TRBJ2-5; 8 bases map to TRBD1. The length of the CDR3 is 14 residues. V shed 1 base, J shed 5 bases, and the junction held 3 bases outside the gene matches. Germline assignment: CDR1 MNHNS and CDR2 SASEGT.

V and J are TRBV5-1 and TRBJ2-5; no definite D call. Looked up from germline, CDR1 is SGHRS and CDR2 is YFSETQ. This CDR3 contains 14 residues. The ends were cut back, 1 base at V and 2 bases at J, with 9 bases in the middle. CDR3: CASSLRVGQETQYF. CDR3 coding DNA: TGCGCCAGCAGCTTGAGAGTTGGGCAAGAGACCCAGTACTTC. The full variable domain, with the rest looked up from reference TRBV5-1 and TRBJ2-5, is KAGVTQTPRYLIKTRGQQVTLSCSPISGHRSVSWYQQTPGQGLQFLFEYFSETQRNKGNFPGRFSGRQFSNSRSEMNVSTLELGDSALYLCASSLRVGQETQYFGPGTRLLVL.

The V and J genes are TRBV27 and TRBJ2-2; 11 positions agree with TRBD1. CDR1 MNHEY and CDR2 SMNVEV come from the germline V gene (reference sequence). Losses at the gene ends were 7 bases for V and 3 bases for J; bases not matched to a gene: 4. There are 15 residues in the CDR3. CDR3 region: CASTGTGGYTGELFF. CDR3 coding DNA: TGTGCCAGCACCGGGACAGGGGGTTACACCGGGGAGCTGTTTTTT.

The gene calls are TRBV5-4 and TRBJ2-7, with D tentatively TRBD1 (5 bases). This CDR3 comprises 15 residues. V was clipped by 0 bases and J by 5 bases, with 15 bases between them. Germline CDR1 is SGHNT and CDR2 is YYREEE (reference sequence). The CDR3 DNA is TGTGCCAGCAGCTTGGAGCAGACAGATTTCGACGAGCAGTACTTC. Protein product: CASSLEQTDFDEQYF.

The chain employs TRBV27 and TRBJ2-7, with D unclear. There are 13 residues in the CDR3. Trimming took 2 bases from V and 4 from J, leaving 9 bases between them. CDR1 MNHEY and CDR2 SMNVEV come from the germline V gene (reference sequence). The chain's CDR3 is CASSLARSYEQYF. The CDR3 region has the DNA TGTGCCAGCAGTTTAGCCCGGTCGTACGAGCAGTACTTC.

The chain joins TRBV5-5 to TRBJ1-5; 10 bases map to TRBD1. This CDR3 is 15 amino acids long. Trimming cost V 4 bases and J 5 bases; bases outside gene matches: 6. Germline CDR1 reads SGHKS; CDR2 reads YYEKEE (reference sequence). This CDR3 is CASSTWTGGDQPQHF. Written as DNA, the CDR3 is TGTGCCAGCAGCACCTGGACAGGGGGGGATCAGCCCCAGCATTTT.

This clone was observed a single time. J is TRBJ1-6 and V is TRBV28, with D unclear. CDR3 length: 17 residues. Looked up from germline, CDR1 is MDHEN and CDR2 is SYDVKM. With 3 bases removed from V and 0 bases from J, the gap between germline ends came to 12 bases. Written as DNA, the CDR3 is TGTGCCAGCAGTTTGTCCCGGGATAGCTCCTATAATTCACCCCTCCACTTT. Its translation: CASSLSRDSSYNSPLHF.

This clone was seen only a few times. The V and J genes are TRBV11-2 and TRBJ2-7, with D possibly being TRBD1 or TRBD2 (5 bases each). This CDR3 has 12 amino acids. V was trimmed by 5 bases and J by 5 bases, leaving 10 bases between them. Looked up from germline, CDR1 is SGHAT and CDR2 is FQNNGV. The CDR3 DNA reads TGTGCCAGCAGCATCGGGACCGACGAGCAGTACGTC. Translation: CASSIGTDEQYV.

The chain combines TRBV9 with TRBJ2-5; TRBD2 aligns across 12 bases. Germline CDR1 is SGDLS and CDR2 is YYNGEE. J was trimmed by 2 bases and V by 3 bases; bases with no gene match: 5. The CDR3 totals 16 residues. The CDR3: CASSGPTSGGQETQYF. DNA for the CDR3: TGTGCCAGCAGCGGTCCGACTAGCGGGGGACAAGAGACCCAGTACTTC.

V usage is TRBV7-9 and J usage is TRBJ1-1, with TRBD1 matching 8 bases. The CDR3 contains 19 residues. Looked up from germline, CDR1 is SEHNR and CDR2 is FQNEAQ (reference sequence). Losses at the gene ends were 4 bases for V and 2 bases for J; bases not matched to a gene: 18. CDR3 bases: TGTGCCAGCAGCTATAGCCGAAGACAGGGGATGGTAGGAAACACTGAAGCTTTCTTT. Encoded protein: CASSYSRRQGMVGNTEAFF.